The 17 T cell receptor beta chains listed next were all sequenced from one sample in a study of shared clonotypes between healthy human individuals. Measured with immunoSEQ multiplex PCR; TCRdb has only the in-frame clones, and not every one. The data hold approximately 2.1 million clones, with 85% to 95% observed a single time. What was sequenced was naive CD4+ T cells from PBMCs. Indicated subset: CD45RA+ positively selected. All receptors come from a young man in good health. Some clones in this sample may be carry-over from other donors' samples.

This clone was observed a single time. This chain joins TRBV4-2 and TRBJ2-7; a possible D gene is TRBD2 (5 bases). The CDR3 runs 15 residues. Trimming cost V 1 base and J 6 bases, with 16 bases left between them. The germline V gene encodes CDR1 LGHNA and CDR2 YNFKEQ. CDR3 bases: TGTGCCAGCAGCCAAGTGTTACTAGTAGGCGGCGAGCAGTACTTC. Amino acids: CASSQVLLVGGEQYF.

This clone was picked up one time. The rearrangement uses TRBV6-5 and TRBJ2-1; 10 bases line up with TRBD2. The V gene end was trimmed by 6 bases and the J gene end by 8 bases; junction bases not matched to a gene: 10. The CDR3 is made up of 15 amino acids. The germline gives CDR1 MNHEY, CDR2 SVGAGI. The CDR3: CASSQTSGSPYEQFF. CDR3 DNA: TGTGCCAGCAGCCAGACTAGCGGGTCCCCCTATGAGCAGTTCTTC.

The chain uses TRBV5-1 and TRBJ2-7, with TRBD1 matching 11 bases. The CDR3 is made up of 14 amino acids. V was clipped by 3 bases and J by 6 bases; unmatched bases: 5. Germline lookup yields CDR1 SGHRS and CDR2 YFSETQ. The CDR3: CASSWGTGGTEQYF. CDR3 DNA: TGCGCCAGCAGCTGGGGGACAGGGGGTACCGAGCAGTACTTC.

The chain recombines TRBV5-1 with TRBJ1-1; 8 bases agree with TRBD1. The germline V gene encodes CDR1 SGHRS and CDR2 YFSETQ. V gave up 2 bases and J gave up 5 bases; unmatched junction bases: 11. The CDR3 is made up of 16 amino acids. Here the CDR3 reads CASSLSTGALGTEAFF. For the CDR3, the DNA is TGCGCCAGCAGCTTATCGACAGGGGCCTTGGGAACTGAAGCTTTCTTT.

V is TRBV5-4 and J is TRBJ1-2; D is uncertain. There are 12 residues in the CDR3. V was clipped by 4 bases and J by 7 bases, with 11 bases between them. The germline CDR1 and CDR2 sequences are SGHNT and YYREEE (reference sequence). CDR3 residues: CASSRDLSGYTF. CDR3 in DNA: TGTGCCAGCAGCAGAGATCTCAGTGGCTACACCTTC. Full variable domain (outside the CDR3, taken from reference TRBV5-4 and TRBJ1-2): ETGVTQSPTHLIKTRGQQVTLRCSSQSGHNTVSWYQQALGQGPQFIFQYYREEENGRGNFPPRFSGLQFPNYSSELNVNALELDDSALYLCASSRDLSGYTFGSGTRLTVV.

The rearrangement uses TRBV6-1 and TRBJ1-2, with D perhaps TRBD1 (6 bases). This CDR3 is built from 13 residues. The germline CDR1 and CDR2 sequences are MNHNS and SASEGT. The V end was cut by 6 bases, the J end by 4 bases, with 12 bases between. As DNA, the CDR3 is TGTGCCAGCAGACCCACAGGGACCTATGGCTACACCTTC. Translating it yields CASRPTGTYGYTF.

The chain employs TRBV27 and TRBJ2-7; 12 bases fit TRBD2. The V gene's germline CDR1 is MNHEY and CDR2 SMNVEV (reference sequence). Trimming removed 10 bases from V and 4 bases from J; junction bases left unmatched: 5. The CDR3 has 13 residues. This CDR3 reads CATWTSGEYEQYF. CDR3 DNA sequence: TGTGCCACCTGGACTAGCGGGGAATACGAGCAGTACTTC.

The chain employs TRBV5-1 and TRBJ2-7; tentative D call: TRBD2 (6 bases). The V gene's germline CDR1 is SGHRS and CDR2 YFSETQ. Trimming left V 2 bases short and J 7 bases short, with 19 bases between. There are 15 residues in the CDR3. The chain's CDR3 is CASSFRGTYLSEQYF. For the CDR3, the DNA is TGCGCCAGCAGCTTCCGCGGGACTTATCTCTCTGAGCAGTACTTC.

This chain links TRBV7-9 with TRBJ2-7; D perhaps matches TRBD1 (6 bases). The CDR3 extends over 14 amino acids. Germline CDR1 SEHNR, CDR2 FQNEAQ (reference sequence). The V end lost 5 bases, the J end lost 3 bases, and 14 bases lay between the germline ends. In DNA form, the CDR3 reads TGTGCCAGCAGCCCTGGACAGCTCAACTACGAGCAGTACTTC. As protein: CASSPGQLNYEQYF.

The chain links TRBV11-3 to TRBJ2-5, with 8 bases fitting TRBD1. With V trimmed by 5 bases and J by 3 bases, 5 bases remained unmatched. Per the germline V gene, CDR1 is SGHNT and CDR2 is YENEEA. CDR3 size: 14 residues. In DNA, the CDR3 is TGTGCCAGCAGCCCTGGACAGGGAGAAGAGACCCAGTACTTC. This translates into CASSPGQGEETQYF.

The chain uses TRBV7-2 and TRBJ1-4, with 8 bases fitting TRBD1. There are 16 residues in the CDR3. V gave up 2 bases and J gave up 8 bases; unmatched junction bases: 10. Germline V gene sequence: CDR1 SGHTA, CDR2 FQGNSA. The CDR3 DNA follows: TGTGCCAGCAGCTTATACCCCAGGGGGCTGGAGGAAAAACTGTTTTTT. Residues: CASSLYPRGLEEKLFF.

The rearrangement links TRBV5-1 to TRBJ2-1, with 8 bases lining up with TRBD2. Trimming took 2 bases from V and 8 from J; bases not matched to a gene: 9. The CDR3 is 15 amino acids. Germline CDR1 reads SGHRS; CDR2 reads YFSETQ. This CDR3 reads CASSFIAGSWDEQFF. CDR3 nucleotide sequence: TGCGCCAGCAGCTTTATAGCGGGGTCCTGGGATGAGCAGTTCTTC.

This CDR3 is CASSLPGGPYEQYF. The DNA for the CDR3 is TGTGCCAGCAGCCTCCCCGGAGGGCCCTACGAGCAGTACTTC. The gene calls are TRBV7-8 and TRBJ2-7, with D maybe TRBD2 (6 bases). Deletions cut 5 bases from V and 2 bases from J, with 13 bases between. The CDR3 runs 14 residues. Germline V CDR1 and CDR2: SGHVS, FQNEAQ. The variable domain in full, with the rest retrieved from reference TRBV7-8 and TRBJ2-7, is GAGVSQSPRYKVAKRGQDVALRCDPISGHVSLFWYQQALGQGPEFLTYFQNEAQLDKSGLPSDRFFAERPEGSVSTLKIQRTQQEDSAVYLCASSLPGGPYEQYFGPGTRLTVT.

J is TRBJ2-7 and V is TRBV18, with 11 positions matching TRBD2. The CDR3 totals 16 residues. Looked up from germline, CDR1 is KGHSH and CDR2 is LQKENI. Germline trimming cut 3 bases from V and 1 base from J; bases unmatched to any gene: 5. CDR3 sequence reads: CASSPNSGRASYEQYF. The CDR3 DNA sequence: TGTGCCAGCTCACCCAATAGCGGGAGGGCGTCCTACGAGCAGTACTTC.

The CDR3 DNA reads as TGTGCCAGCAGCTGGACTAGCGGGGACTCCTACGAGCAGTACTTC. Amino acids: CASSWTSGDSYEQYF. J is TRBJ2-7 and V is TRBV5-4, with TRBD2 matching 12 bases. CDR3 size: 15 residues. Germline V lookup: CDR1 SGHNT, CDR2 YYREEE (reference sequence). V trimming: 3 bases; J trimming: 0 bases; junction bases outside the gene matches: 1.

This chain links TRBV2 with TRBJ1-4; no definite D call. The CDR3 is 15 residues long. The germline V gene has CDR1 SNHLY and CDR2 FYNNEI. With 4 bases removed from V and 3 bases from J, the gap between germline ends came to 12 bases. The CDR3, as DNA: TGTGCCAGCAGTGGCGGGAGGTATTCTAATGAAAAACTGTTTTTT. Protein: CASSGGRYSNEKLFF.

This clone is a singleton in its sample. The V and J genes are TRBV7-3 and TRBJ2-6; no clear D. CDR3 size: 14 residues. With 6 bases removed from V and 0 bases from J, the gap between germline ends came to 6 bases. Germline V gives CDR1 SGHTA, CDR2 FQGTGA. The CDR3 coding sequence is TGTGCCAGCAGGACGGACTCTGGGGCCAACGTCCTGACTTTC. It translates to CASRTDSGANVLTF.